The 7 T cell receptor beta chains in this list originate from one sample, sequenced in a study of blood T cell repertoires in COVID-19. Libraries were prepared by immunoSEQ multiplex PCR; TCRdb keeps only in-frame clonotypes and omits some of them. The sample gives roughly 120,000 clones, around 90% of which show up once; around 2% is in the top ten. The material sequenced was peripheral blood. Receptors originate from a man aged 45-60 years with COVID-19, enrolled during active disease.

V is TRBV27 and J is TRBJ2-7; TRBD2 matches 11 bases. The CDR3 is made up of 16 amino acids. Germline lookup yields CDR1 MNHEY and CDR2 SMNVEV (reference sequence). Germline trimming cut 7 bases from V and 5 bases from J; bases unmatched to any gene: 13. CDR3 amino acids: CASKFLQTSGKHEQYF. CDR3 nucleotide sequence: TGTGCCAGCAAATTCCTGCAGACTAGCGGGAAACACGAGCAGTACTTC.

This clone was observed a single time. This rearrangement joins TRBV3-1 (or the pseudogene TRBV3-2) to TRBJ2-5; D is uncertain. The germline gives CDR1 LGHDT, CDR2 YNNKEL (reference sequence). V lost 4 bases to trimming and J lost 5 bases, with 14 bases between them. This CDR3 comprises 14 residues. In DNA, the CDR3 is TGTGCCAGCAGCCTTCAACCGGTTCCTGAGACCCAGTACTTC. It is translated as CASSLQPVPETQYF.

The CDR3 coding sequence is TGTGCCAGCAGCTTGACTAGAATTAACAATGAGCAGTTCTTC. Its protein is CASSLTRINNEQFF. V usage is TRBV13 and J usage is TRBJ2-1, with a weak D call TRBD2 (6 bases). The germline V gene encodes CDR1 PRHDT and CDR2 FYEKMQ (reference sequence). The germline V and J ends were trimmed by 3 bases and 5 bases, with 11 bases remaining between them. The CDR3 runs to 14 residues. Supplemented by reference TRBV13 and TRBJ2-1, the full variable domain reads AAGVIQSPRHLIKEKRETATLKCYPIPRHDTVYWYQQGPGQDPQFLISFYEKMQSDKGSIPDRFSAQQFSDYHSELNMSSLELGDSALYFCASSLTRINNEQFFGPGTRLTVL.

The J gene is TRBJ1-1, the V gene TRBV7-9, with D unresolved. Germline V gene lookup returns CDR1 SEHNR and CDR2 FQNEAQ (reference sequence). The CDR3 totals 15 residues. Trimming took 5 bases from V and 1 from J, leaving 14 bases between them. CDR3 sequence: CASSHTRRENTEAFF. CDR3 nucleotides: TGTGCCAGCAGCCACACGCGGCGGGAGAACACTGAAGCTTTCTTT.

DNA for the CDR3: TGTGCCAGCAGTTACAGTACAGCGGGAACGACCTACGAGCAGTACTTC. Translation gives CASSYSTAGTTYEQYF. The chain uses TRBV6-2 or TRBV6-3 and TRBJ2-7; 7 nucleotides line up with TRBD2. With 2 bases clipped from V and 2 bases from J, the junction kept 9 bases outside the gene matches. The CDR3 length is 16 residues. Germline values: CDR1 MNHEY, CDR2 SVGEGT.

In this sample, this clone turned up once. This rearrangement joins TRBV7-9 to TRBJ2-1; TRBD2 might be the D (5 bases). The germline V gene has CDR1 SEHNR and CDR2 FQNEAQ (reference sequence). This CDR3 contains 15 residues. Trimming stripped 0 bases from V and 9 bases from J, with 15 bases between. The CDR3 region has the DNA TGTGCCAGCAGCTTAGCGGGAGACGGTTTTGGTGAGCAGTTCTTC. Translated: CASSLAGDGFGEQFF. Variable domain in full (rest from reference TRBV7-9 and TRBJ2-1): DTGVSQNPRHKITKRGQNVTFRCDPISEHNRLYWYRQTLGQGPEFLTYFQNEAQLEKSRLLSDRFSAERPKGSFSTLEIQRTEQGDSAMYLCASSLAGDGFGEQFFGPGTRLTVL.

The chain combines TRBV7-2 with TRBJ1-5; D unresolved. In germline, CDR1 is SGHTA, CDR2 FQGNSA. The CDR3 is 13 amino acids. V was cut by 4 bases and J by 0 bases, with 4 bases left in between. Here the CDR3 reads CASSSYSNQPQHF. DNA of the CDR3: TGTGCCAGCAGCTCTTATAGCAATCAGCCCCAGCATTTT.